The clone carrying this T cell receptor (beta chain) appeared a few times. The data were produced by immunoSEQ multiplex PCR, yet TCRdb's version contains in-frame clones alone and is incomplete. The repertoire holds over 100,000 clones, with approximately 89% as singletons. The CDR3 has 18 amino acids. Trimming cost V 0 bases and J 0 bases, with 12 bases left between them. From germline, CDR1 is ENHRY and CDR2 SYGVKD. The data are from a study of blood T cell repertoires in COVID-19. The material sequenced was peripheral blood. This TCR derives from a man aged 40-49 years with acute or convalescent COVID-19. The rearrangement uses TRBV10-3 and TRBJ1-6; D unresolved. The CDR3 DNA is TGTGCCATCAGTGAGTCTCTAATGGGGAGCTCCTATAATTCACCCCTCCACTTT. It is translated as CAISESLMGSSYNSPLHF.